This TCR beta chain derives from a study of STAT3 mutations in large granular lymphocyte leukemia. Whole-study results and caveats: Every T-LGLL patient had at least one immunodominant TCRbeta clonotype.

TCRdb's copy holds only in-frame clones and misses some; the assay was immunoSEQ multiplex PCR. The sample includes just over 15,000 clones, approximately 91% of them seen just once. In regard to this clone: As yet, its antigen is unknown. Other DNA sequences in the same sample also yield this CDR3.

The CDR3 is made up of 14 amino acids. Trimming stripped 0 bases from V and 2 bases from J, with 8 bases between. Germline CDR1 and CDR2: SGHRS and YFSETQ. The sequenced material came from peripheral blood mononuclear cells. The chain links TRBV5-1 to TRBJ2-5; no firm D call. This receptor was taken from a woman aged 45-65 years with T-cell large granular lymphocyte leukemia. Some clones in this sample may be carry-over from other donors' samples. In nucleotides, the CDR3 is TGCGCCAGCAGCTTGGGACCGAATCAAGAGACCCAGTACTTC. This gives the protein CASSLGPNQETQYF.